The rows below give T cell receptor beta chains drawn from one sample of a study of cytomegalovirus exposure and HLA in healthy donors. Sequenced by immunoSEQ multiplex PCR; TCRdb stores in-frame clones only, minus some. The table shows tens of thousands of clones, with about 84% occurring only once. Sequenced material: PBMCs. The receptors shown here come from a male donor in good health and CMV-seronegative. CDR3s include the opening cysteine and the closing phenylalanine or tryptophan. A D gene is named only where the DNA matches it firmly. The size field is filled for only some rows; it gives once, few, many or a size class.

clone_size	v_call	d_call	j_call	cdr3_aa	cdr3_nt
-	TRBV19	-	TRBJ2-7	CASSGQRSSYEQYF	TGTGCCAGTAGTGGCCAGAGGAGCTCCTACGAGCAGTACTTC
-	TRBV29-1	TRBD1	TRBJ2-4	CSVWTGGEGSQYF	TGCAGCGTCTGGACAGGGGGGGAAGGCAGTCAGTACTTC
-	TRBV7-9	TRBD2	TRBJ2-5	CASSPLREETQYF	TGTGCCAGCAGCCCTTTGCGGGAGGAGACCCAGTACTTC
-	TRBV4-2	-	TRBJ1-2	CASSQDDSGANYGYTF	TGTGCCAGCAGCCAAGATGACTCGGGGGCTAACTATGGCTACACCTTC
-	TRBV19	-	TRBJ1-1	CASSIEPRQVRVAFF	TGTGCCAGTAGTATAGAACCACGACAGGTTCGAGTGGCTTTCTTT
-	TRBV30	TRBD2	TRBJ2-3	CAWGLAGYTDTQYF	TGTGCCTGGGGACTAGCGGGCTACACAGATACGCAGTATTTT
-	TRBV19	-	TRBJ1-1	CASSIAAEAFF	TGTGCCAGTAGTATAGCGGCTGAAGCTTTCTTT
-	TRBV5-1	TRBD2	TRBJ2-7	CASSIGQGWTSGGPAHEQYF	TGCGCCAGCAGTATCGGACAGGGCTGGACTAGCGGGGGACCGGCCCACGAGCAGTACTTC
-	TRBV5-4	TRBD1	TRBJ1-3	CASSVQGVSGNTIYF	TGTGCCAGCAGCGTCCAGGGGGTCTCTGGAAACACCATATATTTT
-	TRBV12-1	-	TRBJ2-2	CAQAGNPNPNTGELFF	TGTGCCCAGGCGGGGAACCCGAATCCCAACACCGGGGAGCTGTTTTTT
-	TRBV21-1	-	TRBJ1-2	CASSKPPGRGKSNYGYTF	TGTGCCAGCAGCAAACCACCGGGCAGGGGGAAATCTAACTATGGCTACACCTTC
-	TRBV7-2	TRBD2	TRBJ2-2	CASSFSGGEKGGELFF	TGTGCCAGCAGCTTTAGCGGGGGGGAAAAGGGCGGGGAGCTGTTTTTT
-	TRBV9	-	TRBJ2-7	CASSVGSGSGYEQYF	TGTGCCAGCAGCGTAGGGTCCGGGTCGGGTTACGAGCAGTACTTC
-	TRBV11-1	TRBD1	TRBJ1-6	CASSAGQEHSPLHF	TGTGCCAGCAGCGCGGGACAGGAGCATTCACCCCTCCACTTT
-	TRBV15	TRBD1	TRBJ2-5	CATSRDYSGQRETQYF	TGTGCCACCAGCAGAGATTATTCGGGACAGAGGGAGACCCAGTACTTC
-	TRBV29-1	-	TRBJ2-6	CSALGAGANVLTF	TGCAGCGCTTTGGGCGCTGGGGCCAACGTCCTGACTTTC
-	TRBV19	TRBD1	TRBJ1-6	CASRTATGALDSPLHF	TGTGCCAGTAGAACTGCTACAGGGGCCCTGGATTCACCCCTCCACTTT
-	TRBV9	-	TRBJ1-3	CASSVAGSSGNTIYF	TGTGCCAGCAGCGTAGCGGGTAGCTCTGGAAACACCATATATTTT
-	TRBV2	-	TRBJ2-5	CASSEARGLETQYF	TGTGCCAGCAGTGAGGCCAGGGGCTTAGAGACCCAGTACTTC
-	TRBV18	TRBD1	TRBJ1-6	CASSPDRGNSPLHF	TGTGCCAGCTCACCCGACAGGGGCAATTCACCCCTCCACTTT
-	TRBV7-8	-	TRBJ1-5	CASSPGEFGGNQPQHF	TGTGCCAGCAGCCCCGGGGAGTTTGGAGGCAATCAGCCCCAGCATTTT
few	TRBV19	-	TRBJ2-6	CATSRDQSSGANVLTF	TGTGCCACTAGCCGGGATCAGAGCTCTGGGGCCAACGTCCTGACTTTC
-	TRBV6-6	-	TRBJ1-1	CASSYTSEHTEAFF	TGTGCCAGCAGTTACACATCAGAACACACTGAAGCTTTCTTT
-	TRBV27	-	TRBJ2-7	CASSSRGPYEQYF	TGTGCCAGCAGTTCCAGGGGCCCCTACGAGCAGTACTTC
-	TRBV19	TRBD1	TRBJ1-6	CASSNYRGSPLHF	TGTGCCAGTAGTAATTACAGGGGTTCACCCCTCCACTTT
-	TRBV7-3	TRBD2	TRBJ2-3	CASSLSPLAGGATDTQYF	TGTGCCAGCAGCTTATCCCCCCTAGCGGGGGGGGCCACAGATACGCAGTATTTT
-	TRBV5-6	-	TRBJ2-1	CASSRTGREWSFF	TGTGCCAGCAGCCGGACGGGAAGGGAATGGTCGTTCTTC
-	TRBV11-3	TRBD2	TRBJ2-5	CASSQGLAGGLQETQYF	TGTGCCAGCAGCCAGGGACTAGCGGGGGGACTGCAAGAGACCCAGTACTTC
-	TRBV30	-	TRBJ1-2	CAWRLSGGKGGYTF	TGTGCCTGGAGATTATCGGGGGGTAAAGGTGGCTACACCTTC
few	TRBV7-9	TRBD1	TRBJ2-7	CASSPGQGFYEQYF	TGTGCCAGCAGCCCGGGACAGGGCTTCTACGAGCAGTACTTC
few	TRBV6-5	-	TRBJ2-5	CASSYREAQETQYF	TGTGCCAGCAGTTACAGGGAGGCCCAAGAGACCCAGTACTTC
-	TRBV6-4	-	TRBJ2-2	CASSDRSGSTGELFF	TGTGCCAGCAGTGACCGGTCAGGGTCCACCGGGGAGCTGTTTTTT
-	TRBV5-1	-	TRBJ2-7	CASSLTGWGEQYF	TGCGCCAGCAGCTTGACAGGGTGGGGCGAGCAGTACTTC
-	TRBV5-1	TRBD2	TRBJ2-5	CASSSSGGLEETQYF	TGCGCCAGCAGCTCTAGCGGGGGGCTTGAAGAGACCCAGTACTTC
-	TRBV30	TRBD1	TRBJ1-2	CAWSFGTGGYTF	TGTGCCTGGAGTTTCGGGACAGGTGGCTACACCTTC
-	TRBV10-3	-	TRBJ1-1	CAINARENTEAFF	TGTGCCATCAATGCCAGGGAGAACACTGAAGCTTTCTTT
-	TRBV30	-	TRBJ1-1	CACLHPAGLPEAFF	TGTGCCTGCCTCCACCCTGCGGGGCTCCCTGAAGCTTTCTTT